This T cell receptor (beta chain) was recorded in a study of graft-versus-host responses after intestinal transplantation. Overall study context: Uniformly, recipients were administered anti-thymocyte globulin induction with subsequent tacrolimus and steroids for about 3 years.

Assay: immunoSEQ multiplex PCR; the TCRdb copy retains only in-frame clones and omits some. This table holds 6,000 to 9,500 clones, roughly 69% found once. CDR3 length: 16 amino acids. CDR1 is SNHLY and CDR2 is FYNNEI in the germline V gene. V lost 5 bases and J lost 8; bases outside the gene matches: 7. Intraepithelial lymphocytes and lamina propria lymphocytes were released through processing of graft tissue. Here the sequenced sample was ileum tissue, taken approximately 8 months after intestinal transplantation. The clonotype comes from a human patient who received an intestinal transplant, so some T cells may come from the graft donor. This rearrangement joins TRBV2 to TRBJ2-1, with 15 bases aligning to TRBD2. The CDR3 spells CASSLGLAGGRDEQFF. CDR3 coding DNA: TGTGCCAGCAGTCTGGGACTAGCGGGGGGCAGGGATGAGCAGTTCTTC.